Shown below are 27 T cell receptor beta chains from a single sample sequenced in a study of blood T cell repertoires in COVID-19 (dated by TCRdb to 2020 to 2021). The method was the immunoSEQ multiplex PCR assay. This is the immuneACCESS table as TCRdb keeps it, with only in-frame sequences that have V and J called. A part of the clones is gone; compared with another copy, unresolved V genes explain less than half, and the rest is unexplained. In all, the sample holds roughly 340,000 clones, and around 87% of those were seen once. The top ten clones comprise about 1.9% of the sample. Source material: PBMCs or T cells enriched from blood (not recorded which). The origin of the receptors is a man aged 35 to 55 in a cohort exposed to, infected with or recovered from COVID-19 (not recorded which).

The chain carries TRBV5-1 and TRBJ2-3; 8 nucleotides line up with TRBD2. The germline V gene encodes CDR1 SGHRS and CDR2 YFSETQ. The CDR3 runs to 15 residues. V lost 0 bases and J lost 4; bases outside the gene matches: 4. The CDR3 nucleotides read TGCGCCAGCAGCTTGGCCGGGGGGGTGCCAGATACGCAGTATTTT. Amino acid sequence: CASSLAGGVPDTQYF.

CDR3 sequence (DNA): TGTGCCAGCACGGCTGGGGGCGGTTCACCCCTCCACTTT. Translation gives CASTAGGGSPLHF. The chain recombines TRBV2 with TRBJ1-6, with D maybe TRBD1 (6 bases). The CDR3 length is 13 residues. Trimming cost V 7 bases and J 9 bases, with 13 bases left between them. Per germline, CDR1 SNHLY and CDR2 FYNNEI. Based on the CDR3 plus reference TRBV2 and TRBJ1-6, the full variable domain is EPEVTQTPSHQVTQMGQEVILRCVPISNHLYFYWYRQILGQKVEFLVSFYNNEISEKSEIFDDQFSVERPDGSNFTLKIRSTKLEDSAMYFCASTAGGGSPLHFGNGTRLTVT.

This chain joins TRBV25-1 and TRBJ2-2; 8 bases match TRBD2. In germline, CDR1 is MGHDK, CDR2 SYGVNS. Trimming removed 3 bases from V and 6 bases from J; junction bases left unmatched: 6. The CDR3 consists of 15 residues. CDR3 bases: TGTGCCAGCAGTGAGTCCGGGAGGGACGCCGGGGAGCTGTTTTTT. Translated, it gives CASSESGRDAGELFF.

The chain is built from TRBV7-2 and TRBJ2-3; TRBD1 aligns across 8 bases. V shed 1 base and J 4 bases; nucleotides not matched to a gene: 1. The CDR3 totals 14 residues. Germline V CDR1 and CDR2: SGHTA, FQGNSA. The CDR3 region has the DNA TGTGCCAGCAGCTTAGTGACAGGGGCAGATACGCAGTATTTT. Encoded protein: CASSLVTGADTQYF. The full variable domain, rest sourced from reference TRBV7-2 and TRBJ2-3, is GAGVSQSPSNKVTEKGKDVELRCDPISGHTALYWYRQSLGQGLEFLIYFQGNSAPDKSGLPSDRFSAERTGGSVSTLTIQRTQQEDSAVYLCASSLVTGADTQYFGPGTRLTVL.

The chain uses TRBV5-1 and TRBJ2-6; 10 bases agree with TRBD1. Germline CDR1 and CDR2: SGHRS and YFSETQ. CDR3 length equals 17 residues. After removal of 4 bases from V and 2 bases from J, the junction contained 6 bases not matched to a gene. CDR3 DNA sequence: TGCGCCAGCAGCCCTCCGACAGGGGGCACTGGGGCCAACGTCCTGACTTTC. Its protein product is CASSPPTGGTGANVLTF.

The CDR3 region has the DNA TGTGCCAGCAGTCTGACAGGGGGAAATGGCTACACCTTC. Amino acids: CASSLTGGNGYTF. V and J are TRBV28 and TRBJ1-2; TRBD1 agrees at 9 bases. The CDR3 is made up of 13 amino acids. With 5 bases clipped from V and 6 bases from J, the junction kept 4 bases outside the gene matches. The germline V gene encodes CDR1 MDHEN and CDR2 SYDVKM.

V is TRBV2 and J is TRBJ1-1; 8 nucleotides line up with TRBD1. Unmatched junction bases numbered 3, after V lost 5 bases and J lost 4 bases. The CDR3 covers 13 residues. Germline CDR1 is SNHLY and CDR2 is FYNNEI. The CDR3 DNA reads TGTGCCAGCAGTAATACAGGGGGCACTGAAGCTTTCTTT. Translating gives CASSNTGGTEAFF.

This chain links TRBV3-1 (or the pseudogene TRBV3-2) with TRBJ1-2, with no clear D. V was trimmed by 0 bases and J by 4 bases, leaving 15 bases between them. The CDR3 is 16 residues long. In germline, CDR1 is LGHDT, CDR2 YNNKEL (reference sequence). The CDR3 nucleotides read TGTGCCAGCAGCCAAGATCGACTGTGGCGTAGCTATGGCTACACCTTC. This gives the protein CASSQDRLWRSYGYTF.

The J gene is TRBJ1-4, the V gene TRBV30; D is perhaps TRBD1 (5 bases). Germline lookup yields CDR1 GTSNPN and CDR2 SVGIG (reference sequence). V lost 2 bases and J lost 8, with 21 bases in between. This CDR3 is built from 16 residues. This chain's CDR3 is CAWSSGVAGGKEKLFF. CDR3 coding DNA: TGTGCCTGGAGTTCGGGGGTGGCAGGAGGTAAAGAAAAACTGTTTTTT.

V gene TRBV7-9 combines with J gene TRBJ2-5; unclear D gene. The CDR3 is 14 residues long. Trimming cost V 2 bases and J 0 bases, with 7 bases left between them. Per germline, CDR1 SEHNR and CDR2 FQNEAQ (reference sequence). The CDR3 DNA reads TGTGCCAGCAGCTTATCCACAGACCAAGAGACCCAGTACTTC. It yields the protein CASSLSTDQETQYF. Full variable domain (remainder filled in from reference TRBV7-9 and TRBJ2-5): DTGVSQNPRHKITKRGQNVTFRCDPISEHNRLYWYRQTLGQGPEFLTYFQNEAQLEKSRLLSDRFSAERPKGSFSTLEIQRTEQGDSAMYLCASSLSTDQETQYFGPGTRLLVL.

The chain links TRBV19 to TRBJ1-1; D possibly corresponds to TRBD1 (5 bases). Germline CDR1 LNHDA, CDR2 SQIVND (reference sequence). This CDR3 has 11 residues. Trimming removed 3 bases from V and 10 bases from J, with 9 bases in between. The CDR3 region has the DNA TGTGCCAGTAGTATTCGGGGGATAGCTTTCTTT. Protein product: CASSIRGIAFF.

The chain is built from TRBV2 and TRBJ2-3, with unresolved D. The CDR3 totals 11 residues. CDR1 is SNHLY, CDR2 FYNNEI, per germline. V was trimmed by 7 bases and J by 1 base, leaving 3 bases between them. The CDR3 nucleotides are TGTGCCAGCACGGGCACAGATACGCAGTATTTT. This translates into CASTGTDTQYF.

V usage is TRBV21-1 and J usage is TRBJ1-1. TRBV21-1 is a listed pseudogene. The CDR3 spans 12 residues. CDR3 coding DNA: TGTGCCAGCAGCCCCCGGAACACTGAAGCTTTCTTT. Translation gives CASSPRNTEAFF.

The V call is TRBV6-5, the J call TRBJ1-2; tentative D call: TRBD1 (6 bases). V was cut by 6 bases and J by 0 bases, with 8 bases left in between. Germline CDR1 reads MNHEY; CDR2 reads SVGAGI. The CDR3 consists of 13 residues. This CDR3 is CASSRGPNYGYTF. The CDR3 coding sequence is TGTGCCAGCAGCAGGGGTCCTAACTATGGCTACACCTTC.

The chain recombines TRBV20-1 with TRBJ2-4; D remains ambiguous. Deletions cut 3 bases from V and 0 bases from J, with 9 bases between. The CDR3 runs to 14 residues. The germline gives CDR1 DFQATT, CDR2 SNEGSKA (reference sequence). As DNA, the CDR3 is TGCAGTGCTAGTCCTCAGATAGCCAAAAACATTCAGTACTTC. Amino acid sequence: CSASPQIAKNIQYF.

The J gene is TRBJ2-3, the V gene TRBV30; 9 bases are shared with TRBD2. The ends lost 3 bases at V and 0 bases at J; junction bases unmatched: 4. The CDR3 runs 15 residues. CDR1 GTSNPN and CDR2 SVGIG come from the germline V gene (reference sequence). Here the CDR3 DNA reads TGTGCCTGGAGCGCAGGACTAGCGAGCACAGATACGCAGTATTTT. It yields the protein CAWSAGLASTDTQYF.

The CDR3 sequence: CASSQPASGGYEQYF. DNA of the CDR3: TGTGCCAGCAGCCAACCGGCTAGCGGGGGATACGAGCAGTACTTC. This sequence joins TRBV3-1 (or the pseudogene TRBV3-2) and TRBJ2-7, with TRBD2 matching over 10 bases. J lost 4 bases, V lost 2 bases, and 5 bases had no gene match. Germline CDR1 reads LGHDT; CDR2 reads YNNKEL (reference sequence). This CDR3 is 15 amino acids long.

This chain connects TRBV21-1 to TRBJ1-6. TRBV21-1 is a pseudogene segment. CDR3 size: 15 residues. CDR3 sequence: CASSKWYQRYSPLHF. CDR3 DNA sequence: TGTGCCAGCAGCAAATGGTACCAACGGTATTCACCCCTCCACTTT.

The rearrangement uses TRBV5-1 and TRBJ1-2; 7 nucleotides line up with TRBD1. V trimming: 5 bases; J trimming: 7 bases; junction bases outside the gene matches: 8. The CDR3 is made up of 13 amino acids. CDR1 and CDR2 (germline): SGHRS, YFSETQ. In nucleotides, the CDR3 is TGCGCCAGCAGTAATACAGGGGACCGTGGCTACACCTTC. This gives the protein CASSNTGDRGYTF.

V gene TRBV6-2 or TRBV6-3 combines with J gene TRBJ2-1, with D possibly TRBD1 on 6 matching bases. This CDR3 region has 15 residues. Germline V gives CDR1 MNHEY, CDR2 SVGEGT. V shed 2 bases and J shed 7 bases, with 15 bases lying between them. In DNA, the CDR3 is TGTGCCAGCAGTTACGATTCTAGCAGGGGTAATGAGCAGTTCTTC. It is translated as CASSYDSSRGNEQFF.

For this clone: Other DNA sequences in the sample encode the same CDR3. The rearrangement joins TRBV5-1 to TRBJ1-1; D is perhaps TRBD1 (5 bases). The germline V and J ends were trimmed by 1 base and 4 bases, with 11 bases remaining between them. This CDR3 is 14 amino acids long. Germline-derived CDR1 and CDR2 are SGHRS and YFSETQ. The CDR3 DNA sequence: TGCGCCAGCAGCTTGACCGGGGGACGCACTGAAGCTTTCTTT. Protein sequence: CASSLTGGRTEAFF.

The chain recombines TRBV19 with TRBJ2-1; 8 bases are shared with TRBD1. Per germline, CDR1 LNHDA and CDR2 SQIVND (reference sequence). The CDR3 contains 14 residues. V shed 7 bases, J shed 5 bases, and the junction held 7 bases outside the gene matches. DNA for the CDR3: TGTGCCAGTACCGACAGGGGTGTGAACAATGAGCAGTTCTTC. Protein: CASTDRGVNNEQFF.

The rearrangement joins TRBV5-8 to TRBJ1-4; no firm D call. This CDR3 comprises 12 residues. CDR1 and CDR2 (germline): SGHTS, YDEGEE. Trimming took 4 bases from V and 8 from J, leaving 9 bases between them. The CDR3 spells CASSRDGEKLFF. CDR3 in DNA: TGTGCCAGCAGCCGTGACGGGGAAAAACTGTTTTTT.

The chain combines TRBV5-8 with TRBJ1-4, with D perhaps matching TRBD1 (6 bases). The germline CDR1 and CDR2 sequences are SGHTS and YDEGEE. V lost 2 bases to trimming and J lost 7 bases, with 15 bases between them. There are 15 residues in the CDR3. CDR3 sequence reads: CASSLNRVLGEKLFF. CDR3 DNA sequence: TGTGCCAGCAGCTTAAACAGGGTTTTGGGTGAAAAACTGTTTTTT. Using reference TRBV5-8 and TRBJ1-4 for the parts outside the CDR3, the full variable domain is EAGVTQSPTHLIKTRGQQATLRCSPISGHTSVYWYQQALGLGLQFLLWYDEGEERNRGNFPPRFSGRQFPNYSSELNVNALELEDSALYLCASSLNRVLGEKLFFGSGTQLSVL.

This rearrangement joins TRBV11-2 to TRBJ2-2; D possibly corresponds to TRBD1 (6 bases). The ends were cut back, 3 bases at V and 6 bases at J, with 8 bases in the middle. Germline V gives CDR1 SGHAT, CDR2 FQNNGV. The CDR3 has 13 amino acids. The CDR3 reads CASSLTGSGELFF. CDR3 nucleotide sequence: TGTGCCAGCAGCTTGACAGGTTCCGGGGAGCTGTTTTTT.

This clone was seen only once. The chain couples TRBV19 to TRBJ1-6; 9 bases align to TRBD1. The V gene's germline CDR1 is LNHDA and CDR2 SQIVND (reference sequence). J gave up 14 bases and V 7 bases, and 18 bases lay outside the gene matches. CDR3 size: 16 residues. The CDR3 coding sequence is TGTGCCAGTATCCGCTGGCCGGGACAGGGCAATGGGACCCTCCACTTT. Its translation: CASIRWPGQGNGTLHF.

This clone has only a few counts. V usage is TRBV28 and J usage is TRBJ1-6; D remains unclear. The germline V gene has CDR1 MDHEN and CDR2 SYDVKM. V lost 2 bases to trimming and J lost 3 bases, with 8 bases between them. CDR3 length: 15 amino acids. CDR3 nucleotide sequence: TGTGCCAGCAGTTTAACAGATCTCTATAATTCACCCCTCCACTTT. Amino acid sequence: CASSLTDLYNSPLHF.